This entry describes one T cell receptor beta chain. While the first cohort had 600 to 800 subjects, the donors belonged to the separate validation cohort of about 110 subjects. These data come from a study of cytomegalovirus exposure and HLA in healthy donors. Study summary: According to later analysis, the same platform produced the 120 validation and several hundred first-cohort repertoires.

The CDR3 length is 13 residues. Germline V gives CDR1 MNHEY, CDR2 SMNVEV (reference sequence). With 2 bases removed from V and 2 bases from J, the gap between germline ends came to 3 bases. Method: immunoSEQ multiplex PCR; TCRdb's copy keeps in-frame clones and lacks some. The sample carries some 150,000 clones, 85% to 90% recorded once. Sequencing input: PBMCs. This clonotype was obtained from a woman aged 25 to 45 in good health and CMV-seropositive. The rearrangement uses TRBV27 and TRBJ2-2; no reliable D call. The CDR3 sequence is CASSLLNTGELFF. In DNA, the CDR3 is TGTGCCAGCAGTTTACTAAACACCGGGGAGCTGTTTTTT.